This is a list of T cell receptor beta chains from one sample in a study of T cell responses to AZD1222 COVID-19 vaccine. Assay: immunoSEQ multiplex PCR; the TCRdb copy retains only in-frame clones and omits some. Of about 100,000 clones listed, around 84% are singletons. This specimen was peripheral blood, taken on day 0 of AZD1222 vaccination. The receptors shown here come from an adult in good health. Each CDR3 is given with its conserved first and last residue. The D gene is left open where the match is weak. Clone sizes are given selectively: once, few, many, or a class where the clone is expanded.

D: .
size: .
V: TRBV7-2
J: TRBJ2-1
DNA: TGTGCCAGCAGCCCCCTCGAGGGAACCTACAATGAGCAGTTCTTC
CDR3: CASSPLEGTYNEQFF

D: TRBD1
size: .
V: TRBV28
J: TRBJ2-1
DNA: TGTGCCAGCAGTTTGTCAGGGGGCTTGGGTACTCTATACAATGAGCAGTTCTTC
CDR3: CASSLSGGLGTLYNEQFF

D: .
size: .
V: TRBV7-9
J: TRBJ1-4
DNA: TGTGCCAGCAGCTTAGCGGTAGAGTCGGGTGAAAAACTGTTTTTT
CDR3: CASSLAVESGEKLFF

D: TRBD2
size: .
V: TRBV7-3
J: TRBJ2-1
DNA: TGTGCCAGCAGCTCAGCCGGGACTAGCGGTTACAATGAGCAGTTCTTC
CDR3: CASSSAGTSGYNEQFF

D: TRBD2
size: .
V: TRBV6-4
J: TRBJ2-6
DNA: TGTGCCAGCAGTGCTAGCGGGAGCTCTGGGGCCAACGTCCTGACTTTC
CDR3: CASSASGSSGANVLTF

D: .
size: .
V: TRBV12-3/TRBV12-4
J: TRBJ1-2
DNA: TGTGCCAGCAGATTCGGAGGGGATGGCTACACCTTC
CDR3: CASRFGGDGYTF

D: .
size: .
V: TRBV28
J: TRBJ2-7
DNA: TGTGCCAGCAGGGGGATTATGGGGAGGTCCTACGAGCAGTACTTC
CDR3: CASRGIMGRSYEQYF

D: .
size: .
V: TRBV6-5
J: TRBJ1-2
DNA: TGTGCCAGCTGCCGTAACGGGGGGCTCCCGGCGGGCTACACCTTC
CDR3: CASCRNGGLPAGYTF

D: .
size: .
V: TRBV7-3
J: TRBJ2-1
DNA: TGTGCCAGCAGCTTAATCGAGCGGGATGAGCAGTTCTTC
CDR3: CASSLIERDEQFF

D: .
size: .
V: TRBV2
J: TRBJ2-7
DNA: TGTGCCAGCAGACCCTGGGGCCACGAGCAGTACTTC
CDR3: CASRPWGHEQYF

D: .
size: once
V: TRBV6-5
J: TRBJ2-2
DNA: TGTGCCAGCGGCACCGGGGAGCTGTTTTTT
CDR3: CASGTGELFF

D: .
size: .
V: TRBV4-3
J: TRBJ1-5
DNA: TGCGCCAGCAGCCAAGATCGCACAAGCAATCAGCCCCAGCATTTT
CDR3: CASSQDRTSNQPQHF

D: .
size: .
V: TRBV28
J: TRBJ2-5
DNA: TGTGCCATAGGGGGCGGGACGGGAGAGACCCAGTACTTC
CDR3: CAIGGGTGETQYF

D: .
size: few
V: TRBV11-2
J: TRBJ1-6
DNA: TGTGCCAGCAGCTTAGTGGCAGGGTCCTCACCCCTCCACTTT
CDR3: CASSLVAGSSPLHF

D: .
size: .
V: TRBV27
J: TRBJ1-6
DNA: TGTGCCAGCAGAGCACCGGGACTGAGCTCCTATAATTCACCCCTCCACTTT
CDR3: CASRAPGLSSYNSPLHF

D: .
size: few
V: TRBV5-6
J: TRBJ2-7
DNA: TGTGCCAGCAGCTTGGAAGTCCGGACCTACGAGCAGTACTTC
CDR3: CASSLEVRTYEQYF

D: TRBD1
size: .
V: TRBV5-4
J: TRBJ2-7
DNA: TGTGCCAGCAGCCCGGGACAGGGCCTCTACGAGCAGTACTTC
CDR3: CASSPGQGLYEQYF

D: .
size: .
V: TRBV7-3
J: TRBJ1-4
DNA: TGTGCCAGCAGCCGCCCTCAGGGAGCTAATGAAAAACTGTTTTTT
CDR3: CASSRPQGANEKLFF

D: .
size: .
V: TRBV7-8
J: TRBJ2-1
DNA: TGTGCCAGCAGCTTAGTGTTCCCTAACAATGAGCAGTTCTTC
CDR3: CASSLVFPNNEQFF

D: TRBD1
size: .
V: TRBV4-3
J: TRBJ1-1
DNA: TGCGCCAGCAGCCAGGACAGGCGGCGCGGCACTGAAGCTTTCTTT
CDR3: CASSQDRRRGTEAFF

D: TRBD1
size: few
V: TRBV5-8
J: TRBJ2-7
DNA: TGTGCCAGCGCCCGGACAGGTCCCTACGAGCAGTACTTC
CDR3: CASARTGPYEQYF

D: TRBD1
size: .
V: TRBV7-9
J: TRBJ1-1
DNA: TGTGCCAGCACCGCGGACAGGGGGCACGGGGACACTGAAGCTTTCTTT
CDR3: CASTADRGHGDTEAFF

D: .
size: .
V: TRBV11-2
J: TRBJ1-6
DNA: TGTGCCAGCAGCCCGAAACCGGGGCGAAATTCACCCCTCCACTTT
CDR3: CASSPKPGRNSPLHF

D: .
size: .
V: TRBV6-1
J: TRBJ2-5
DNA: TGTGCCAGCAGTGAGGGGACTCCCAATCAAGAGACCCAGTACTTC
CDR3: CASSEGTPNQETQYF

D: .
size: .
V: TRBV3-1/TRBV3-2
J: TRBJ1-4
DNA: TGTGCCAGCAGCCTCGGACAGATTAATGAAAAACTGTTTTTT
CDR3: CASSLGQINEKLFF

D: .
size: few
V: TRBV6-5
J: TRBJ2-3
DNA: TGTGCCAGCAGTTACGGGGGATCCACAGATACGCAGTATTTT
CDR3: CASSYGGSTDTQYF

D: TRBD1
size: .
V: TRBV19
J: TRBJ1-5
DNA: TGTGCCAGTAGGGGGACAGGTCATCAGCCCCAGCATTTT
CDR3: CASRGTGHQPQHF

D: .
size: .
V: TRBV19
J: TRBJ1-1
DNA: TGTGCCAGTAGTATGAGGGAGGGAAAACAGAACACTGAAGCTTTCTTT
CDR3: CASSMREGKQNTEAFF

D: .
size: .
V: TRBV6-2/TRBV6-3
J: TRBJ1-5
DNA: TGTGCCAGCAGCCCAAACGCCGGGCCCCAGCATTTT
CDR3: CASSPNAGPQHF

D: .
size: .
V: TRBV27
J: TRBJ1-2
DNA: TGTGCCAGCAGTATGGGCCCCTACATTCATGGCTACACCTTC
CDR3: CASSMGPYIHGYTF

D: .
size: .
V: TRBV3-1/TRBV3-2
J: TRBJ1-6
DNA: TGTGCCAGCAGCCAAGAGACGAGTTCACCCCTCCACTTT
CDR3: CASSQETSSPLHF

D: TRBD2
size: .
V: TRBV7-9
J: TRBJ2-1
DNA: TGTGCCAGCAGCCCGAGCGGGAGGGACGTGAATGAGCAGTTCTTC
CDR3: CASSPSGRDVNEQFF

D: TRBD1
size: .
V: TRBV5-6
J: TRBJ2-2
DNA: TGTGCCAGCAGAAGGACAGGGGGCCCCGGGGAGCTGTTTTTT
CDR3: CASRRTGGPGELFF

D: .
size: .
V: TRBV28
J: TRBJ1-3
DNA: TGTGCCAGCAGTTACCCCGCGGCTGGAAACACCATATATTTT
CDR3: CASSYPAAGNTIYF

D: .
size: .
V: TRBV7-9
J: TRBJ2-1
DNA: TGTGCCAGCAGCTTAGTGGGTGATGAGCAGTTCTTC
CDR3: CASSLVGDEQFF

D: TRBD2
size: once
V: TRBV7-2
J: TRBJ2-1
DNA: TGTGCCAGCAGCTTAGTGGGAGCGGGACTTGGAACCTACAATGAGCAGTTCTTC
CDR3: CASSLVGAGLGTYNEQFF

D: TRBD1
size: once
V: TRBV5-1
J: TRBJ1-1
DNA: TGCGCCAGCACGCCGGGACAGGGGGCTTTTACTGAAGCTTTCTTT
CDR3: CASTPGQGAFTEAFF

D: .
size: .
V: TRBV29-1
J: TRBJ1-1
DNA: TGCAGCGTTCACCTTGGGGCTGAAGCTTTCTTT
CDR3: CSVHLGAEAFF

D: TRBD2
size: .
V: TRBV3-1/TRBV3-2
J: TRBJ2-2
DNA: TGTGCCAGCAGCCAAGACTCTAGCGGGAGAACCGGGGAGCTGTTTTTT
CDR3: CASSQDSSGRTGELFF

D: TRBD1
size: .
V: TRBV19
J: TRBJ1-1
DNA: TGTGCCAGTAGTAACGGACAGGGCGAAACTGAAGCTTTCTTT
CDR3: CASSNGQGETEAFF

D: .
size: .
V: TRBV5-8
J: TRBJ1-5
DNA: TGTGCCAGCAGCTTGGGAAGCTTGTCGGGGAATCAGCCCCAGCATTTT
CDR3: CASSLGSLSGNQPQHF

D: TRBD1
size: .
V: TRBV19
J: TRBJ1-2
DNA: TGTGCCAGTAGTATAGACGTCGGGACAGGGTTTTTTTATGGCTACACCTTC
CDR3: CASSIDVGTGFFYGYTF

D: .
size: .
V: TRBV30
J: TRBJ2-1
DNA: TGTGCCTGGAGTGTGCATTCGGGGTCTTACAATGAGCAGTTCTTC
CDR3: CAWSVHSGSYNEQFF

D: .
size: .
V: TRBV7-2
J: TRBJ2-7
DNA: TGTGCCAGCAGCTTAGCCCCCGCGGTGGGGCGGAGCTCCTACGAGCAGTACTTC
CDR3: CASSLAPAVGRSSYEQYF

D: .
size: .
V: TRBV7-3
J: TRBJ1-2
DNA: TGTGCCACCAGCTTGGGGGAATTCTCCCGAATGGATGGCTACACCTTC
CDR3: CATSLGEFSRMDGYTF

D: .
size: .
V: TRBV4-3
J: TRBJ1-2
DNA: TGCGCCAGCAGCCAAGAACCAGAGGGGTTTGAAGAAGGCTACACCTTC
CDR3: CASSQEPEGFEEGYTF

D: .
size: .
V: TRBV27
J: TRBJ2-1
DNA: TGTGCCAGCAGTTATACTACCTACAATGAGCAGTTCTTC
CDR3: CASSYTTYNEQFF

D: .
size: .
V: TRBV23-1
J: TRBJ1-1
DNA: TGCGCCAGCAGTCAATCGAGGTTTGAGGACACTGAAGCTTTCTTT
CDR3: CASSQSRFEDTEAFF

D: .
size: .
V: TRBV6-5
J: TRBJ1-1
DNA: TGTGCCAGCAGCTCCACAATGAACACTGAAGCTTTCTTT
CDR3: CASSSTMNTEAFF

D: .
size: .
V: TRBV7-2
J: TRBJ1-3
DNA: TGTGCCAGCAGCTCTGGCGTAGGGATTGGTGGAAACACCATATATTTT
CDR3: CASSSGVGIGGNTIYF

D: .
size: .
V: TRBV11-3
J: TRBJ1-1
DNA: TGTGCCAGCAGCGACCATACCGGGACCACTGAAGCTTTCTTT
CDR3: CASSDHTGTTEAFF

D: .
size: .
V: TRBV7-2
J: TRBJ1-6
DNA: TGTGCCAGCAGCCCCCGGGACGGTCTGAATTCACCCCTCCACTTT
CDR3: CASSPRDGLNSPLHF

D: TRBD2
size: .
V: TRBV4-1
J: TRBJ2-1
DNA: TGCGCCAGCAGCCAAGCCGCCGGGACTAGCCCGAGGGGAAGGCAGTTCTTC
CDR3: CASSQAAGTSPRGRQFF

D: .
size: once
V: TRBV7-2
J: TRBJ1-5
DNA: TGTGCCAGCAGCTTACAGTCTATTAGCAATCAGCCCCAGCATTTT
CDR3: CASSLQSISNQPQHF

D: TRBD2
size: .
V: TRBV30
J: TRBJ2-3
DNA: TGTGCCTGGAGTACTCCGGGAGGGGGGTACACAGATACGCAGTATTTT
CDR3: CAWSTPGGGYTDTQYF